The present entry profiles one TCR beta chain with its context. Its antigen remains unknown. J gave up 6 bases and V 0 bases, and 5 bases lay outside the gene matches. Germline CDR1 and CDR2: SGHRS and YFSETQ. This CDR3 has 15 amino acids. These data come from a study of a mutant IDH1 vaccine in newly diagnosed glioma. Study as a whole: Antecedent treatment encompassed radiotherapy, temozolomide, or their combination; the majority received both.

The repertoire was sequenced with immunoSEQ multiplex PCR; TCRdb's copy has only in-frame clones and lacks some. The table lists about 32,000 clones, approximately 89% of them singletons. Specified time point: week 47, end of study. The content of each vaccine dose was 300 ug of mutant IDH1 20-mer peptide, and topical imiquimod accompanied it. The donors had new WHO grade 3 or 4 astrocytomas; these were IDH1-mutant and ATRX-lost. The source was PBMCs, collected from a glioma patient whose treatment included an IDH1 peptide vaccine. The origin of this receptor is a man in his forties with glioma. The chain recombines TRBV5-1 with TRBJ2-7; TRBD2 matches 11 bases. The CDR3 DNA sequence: TGCGCCAGCAGCTTGGCTAGACTAGCGGGAAGCGAGCAGTACTTC. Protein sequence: CASSLARLAGSEQYF.